The clone carrying this TCR beta chain has a count of ten or more. The data are from a study of neurological immune-mediated disorders. With 0 bases removed from V and 4 bases from J, the gap between germline ends came to 12 bases. Germline CDR1 LGHNA, CDR2 YSLEER. The CDR3 is made up of 15 amino acids. Stated time point: longitudinal time-point 3. MiXCR was run by TCRdb on the 5' RACE reads, yielding one entry per CDR3 protein. Among around 53,000 distinct CDR3 sequences listed, roughly 8% were seen once. Sequencing was performed on PBMCs. The sequence was obtained from a woman aged 40 to 50 in good health. V usage is TRBV4-3 and J usage is TRBJ1-2; D is perhaps TRBD1 (6 bases). CDR3 DNA: TGCGCCAGCAGCCAAGAGGGGGCAGGACGCTATGGCTACACCTTC. It yields the protein CASSQEGAGRYGYTF.